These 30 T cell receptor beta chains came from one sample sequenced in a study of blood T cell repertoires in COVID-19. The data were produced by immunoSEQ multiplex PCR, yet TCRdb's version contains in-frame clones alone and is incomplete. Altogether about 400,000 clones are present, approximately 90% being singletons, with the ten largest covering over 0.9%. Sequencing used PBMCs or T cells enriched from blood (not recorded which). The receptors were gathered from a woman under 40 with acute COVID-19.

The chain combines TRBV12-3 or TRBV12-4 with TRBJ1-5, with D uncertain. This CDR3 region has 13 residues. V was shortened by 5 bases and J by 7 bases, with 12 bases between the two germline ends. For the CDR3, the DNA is TGTGCCAGCAGTCAGGAAGCAAGCCAGCCCCAGCATTTT. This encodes CASSQEASQPQHF.

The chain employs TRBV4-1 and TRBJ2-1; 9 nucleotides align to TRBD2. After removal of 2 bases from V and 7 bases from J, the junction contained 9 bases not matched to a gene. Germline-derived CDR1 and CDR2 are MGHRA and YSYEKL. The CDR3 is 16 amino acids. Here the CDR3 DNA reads TGCGCCAGCAGCCAACCCCCGGCGGGGGGGCCAAATGAGCAGTTCTTC. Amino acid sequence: CASSQPPAGGPNEQFF.

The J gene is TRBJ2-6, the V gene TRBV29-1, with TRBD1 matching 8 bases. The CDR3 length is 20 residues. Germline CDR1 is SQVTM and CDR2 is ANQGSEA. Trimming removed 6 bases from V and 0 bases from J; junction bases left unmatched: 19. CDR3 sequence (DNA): TGCAGCGTCGCGGACAGGGCCCGCCTTTATTATCCCTCTGGGGCCAACGTCCTGACTTTC. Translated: CSVADRARLYYPSGANVLTF. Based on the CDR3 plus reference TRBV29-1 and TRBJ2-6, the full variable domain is SAVISQKPSRDICQRGTSLTIQCQVDSQVTMMFWYRQQPGQSLTLIATANQGSEATYESGFVIDKFPISRPNLTFSTLTVSNMSPEDSSIYLCSVADRARLYYPSGANVLTFGAGSRLTVL.

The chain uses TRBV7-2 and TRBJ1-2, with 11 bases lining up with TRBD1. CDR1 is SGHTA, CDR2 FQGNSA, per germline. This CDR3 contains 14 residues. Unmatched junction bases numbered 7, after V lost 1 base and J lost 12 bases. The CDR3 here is CASSLGFGTGGNTF. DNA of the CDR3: TGTGCCAGCAGCTTAGGCTTTGGGACAGGGGGAAACACCTTC.

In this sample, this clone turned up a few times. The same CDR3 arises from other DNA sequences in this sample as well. Here the CDR3 reads CAWSVQGASNQPQHF. The CDR3 coding sequence is TGTGCCTGGAGTGTACAGGGGGCTTCGAATCAGCCCCAGCATTTT. The genes are TRBV30 and TRBJ1-5; TRBD1 aligns across 9 bases. Germline V gene data show CDR1 as GTSNPN and CDR2 as SVGIG (reference sequence). CDR3 length: 15 amino acids. V lost 0 bases, J lost 4 bases, and 4 bases stayed unmatched.

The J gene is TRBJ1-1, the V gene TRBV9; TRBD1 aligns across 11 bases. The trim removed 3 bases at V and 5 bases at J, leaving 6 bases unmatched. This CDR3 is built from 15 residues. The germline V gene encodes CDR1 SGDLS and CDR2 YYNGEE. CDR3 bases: TGTGCCAGCAGCGCCGGGACAGGGGGAAGGACTGAAGCTTTCTTT. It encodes CASSAGTGGRTEAFF.

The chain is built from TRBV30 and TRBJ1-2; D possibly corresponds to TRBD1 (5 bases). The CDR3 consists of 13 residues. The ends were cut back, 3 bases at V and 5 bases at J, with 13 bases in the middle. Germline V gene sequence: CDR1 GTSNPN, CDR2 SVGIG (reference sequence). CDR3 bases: TGTGCCTGGAGAATGGACGGGGGGTATGGCTACACCTTC. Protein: CAWRMDGGYGYTF.

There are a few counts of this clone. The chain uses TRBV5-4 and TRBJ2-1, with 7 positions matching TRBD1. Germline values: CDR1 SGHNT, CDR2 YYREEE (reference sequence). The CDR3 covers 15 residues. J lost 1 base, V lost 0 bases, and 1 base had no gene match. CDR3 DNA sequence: TGTGCCAGCAGCTTGGACAGGGGATCCTACAATGAGCAGTTCTTC. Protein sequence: CASSLDRGSYNEQFF.

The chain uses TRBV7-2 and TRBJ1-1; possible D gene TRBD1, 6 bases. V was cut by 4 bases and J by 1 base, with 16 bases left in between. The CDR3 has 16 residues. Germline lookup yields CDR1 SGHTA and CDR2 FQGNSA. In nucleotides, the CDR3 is TGTGCCAGCAGCTCCCGGACAGCTAATCAGAACACTGAAGCTTTCTTT. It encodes CASSSRTANQNTEAFF.

CDR3 in DNA: TGCGCCAGCAGCCGGGTACTAGCGGGGGCGGCCGAGCAGTACTTC. Its protein product is CASSRVLAGAAEQYF. The chain has TRBV4-1 and TRBJ2-7; TRBD2 matches at 11 bases. CDR1 and CDR2 from the germline V gene are MGHRA and YSYEKL. This CDR3 is 15 amino acids long. V lost 4 bases to trimming and J lost 6 bases; unmatched junction nucleotides: 8.

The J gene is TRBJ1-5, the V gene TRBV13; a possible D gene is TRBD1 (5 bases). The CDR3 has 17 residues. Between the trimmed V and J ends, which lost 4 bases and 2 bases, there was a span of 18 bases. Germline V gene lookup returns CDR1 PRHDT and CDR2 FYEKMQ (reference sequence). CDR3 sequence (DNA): TGTGCCAGCAGCTACATCGACAGCCGGTGTGGCAATCAGCCCCAGCATTTT. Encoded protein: CASSYIDSRCGNQPQHF.

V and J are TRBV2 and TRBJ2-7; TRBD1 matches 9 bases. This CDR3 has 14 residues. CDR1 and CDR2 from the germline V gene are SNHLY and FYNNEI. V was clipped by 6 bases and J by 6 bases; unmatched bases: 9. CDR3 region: CASRTGTGTTEQYF. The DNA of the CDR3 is TGTGCCAGCAGGACGGGGACAGGGACTACCGAGCAGTACTTC. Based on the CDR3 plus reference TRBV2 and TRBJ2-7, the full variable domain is EPEVTQTPSHQVTQMGQEVILRCVPISNHLYFYWYRQILGQKVEFLVSFYNNEISEKSEIFDDQFSVERPDGSNFTLKIRSTKLEDSAMYFCASRTGTGTTEQYFGPGTRLTVT.

CDR3: CAIMAGENEKLFF. Written as DNA, the CDR3 is TGTGCCATCATGGCAGGGGAGAATGAAAAACTGTTTTTT. The chain links TRBV10-3 to TRBJ1-4; D possibly corresponds to TRBD1 (6 bases). The V and J ends lost 7 bases and 5 bases respectively, with 11 bases between them. Germline CDR1 ENHRY, CDR2 SYGVKD. This CDR3 contains 13 residues.

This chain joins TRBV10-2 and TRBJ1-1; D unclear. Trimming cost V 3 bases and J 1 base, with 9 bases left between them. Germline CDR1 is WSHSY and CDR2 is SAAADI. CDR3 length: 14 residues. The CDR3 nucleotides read TGCGCCAGCAGTGACTCCCGGAGGAACACTGAAGCTTTCTTT. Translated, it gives CASSDSRRNTEAFF.

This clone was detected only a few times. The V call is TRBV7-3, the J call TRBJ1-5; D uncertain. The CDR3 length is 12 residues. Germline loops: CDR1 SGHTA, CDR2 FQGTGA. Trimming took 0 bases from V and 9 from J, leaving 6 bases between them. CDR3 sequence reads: CASSLTGGPQHF. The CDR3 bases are TGTGCCAGCAGCTTAACAGGCGGGCCCCAGCATTTT.

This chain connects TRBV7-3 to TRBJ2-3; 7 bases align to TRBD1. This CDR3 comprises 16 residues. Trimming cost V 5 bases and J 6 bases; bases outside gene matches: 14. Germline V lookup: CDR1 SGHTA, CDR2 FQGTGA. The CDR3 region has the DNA TGTGCCAGCAGCCTACCCGGACAGGACAAGGATGATACGCAGTATTTT. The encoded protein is CASSLPGQDKDDTQYF.

The CDR3 is CASSQLSGTDYEQYF. DNA of the CDR3: TGCGCCAGCAGCCAACTTTCCGGGACAGACTACGAGCAGTACTTC. The chain employs TRBV4-1 and TRBJ2-7; 7 bases fit TRBD1. The CDR3 consists of 15 residues. The V segment lost 2 bases and the J segment 3 bases; nucleotides outside the gene matches: 7. Germline CDR1 and CDR2: MGHRA and YSYEKL.

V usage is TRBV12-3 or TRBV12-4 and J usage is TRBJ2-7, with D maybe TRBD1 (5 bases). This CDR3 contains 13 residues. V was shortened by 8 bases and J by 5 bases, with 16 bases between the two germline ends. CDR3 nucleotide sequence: TGTGCCAGCCGGCAGGGCGGTGAGAACGAGCAGTACTTC. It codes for CASRQGGENEQYF.

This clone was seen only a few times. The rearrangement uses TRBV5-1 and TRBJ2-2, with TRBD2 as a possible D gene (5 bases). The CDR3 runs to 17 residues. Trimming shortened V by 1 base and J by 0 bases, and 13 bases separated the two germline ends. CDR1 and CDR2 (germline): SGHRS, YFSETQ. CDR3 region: CASSLWTQSANTGELFF. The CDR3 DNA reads TGCGCCAGCAGCTTGTGGACTCAGAGCGCGAACACCGGGGAGCTGTTTTTT.

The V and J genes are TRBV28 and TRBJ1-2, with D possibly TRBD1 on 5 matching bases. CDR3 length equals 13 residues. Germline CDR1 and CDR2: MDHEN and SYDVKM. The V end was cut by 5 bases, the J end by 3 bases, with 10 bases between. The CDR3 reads CASSPYRYYGYTF. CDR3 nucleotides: TGTGCCAGCAGTCCCTACAGGTACTATGGCTACACCTTC.

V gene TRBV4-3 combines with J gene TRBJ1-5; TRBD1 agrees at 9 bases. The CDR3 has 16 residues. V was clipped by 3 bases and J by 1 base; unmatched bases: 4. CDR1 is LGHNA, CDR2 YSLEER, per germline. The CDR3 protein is CASSHQGTGSNQPQHF. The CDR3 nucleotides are TGCGCCAGCAGCCACCAGGGGACAGGGAGCAATCAGCCCCAGCATTTT.

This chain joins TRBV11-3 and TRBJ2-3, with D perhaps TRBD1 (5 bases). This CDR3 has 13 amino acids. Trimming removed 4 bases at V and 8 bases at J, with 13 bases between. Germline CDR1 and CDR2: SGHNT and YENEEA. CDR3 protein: CASSSSPQGTQYF. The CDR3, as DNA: TGTGCCAGCAGCTCCAGTCCCCAGGGTACGCAGTATTTT. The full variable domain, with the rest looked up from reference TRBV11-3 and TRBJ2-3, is EAGVVQSPRYKIIEKKQPVAFWCNPISGHNTLYWYLQNLGQGPELLIRYENEEAVDDSQLPKDRFSAERLKGVDSTLKIQPAELGDSAVYLCASSSSPQGTQYFGPGTRLTVL.

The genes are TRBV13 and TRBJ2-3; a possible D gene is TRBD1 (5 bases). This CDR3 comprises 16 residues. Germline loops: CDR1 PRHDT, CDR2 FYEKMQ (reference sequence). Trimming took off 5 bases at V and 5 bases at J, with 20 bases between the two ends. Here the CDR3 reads CASSAARATSKDTQYF. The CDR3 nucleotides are TGTGCCAGCAGCGCCGCCAGGGCCACATCAAAAGATACGCAGTATTTT.

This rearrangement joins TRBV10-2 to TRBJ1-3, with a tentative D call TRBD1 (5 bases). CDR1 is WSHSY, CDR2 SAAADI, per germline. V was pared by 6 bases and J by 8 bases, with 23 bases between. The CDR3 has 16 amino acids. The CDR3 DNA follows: TGCGCCAGCAGCGACGACCTAGGACGGTCCAGGGACACCATATATTTT. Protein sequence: CASSDDLGRSRDTIYF.

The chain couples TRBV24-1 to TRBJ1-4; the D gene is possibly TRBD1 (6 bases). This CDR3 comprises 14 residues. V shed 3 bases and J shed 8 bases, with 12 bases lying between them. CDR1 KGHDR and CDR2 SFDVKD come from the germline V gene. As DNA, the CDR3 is TGTGCCACCAGTGATAAAATAACAGGGGAAAAACTGTTTTTT. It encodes CATSDKITGEKLFF.

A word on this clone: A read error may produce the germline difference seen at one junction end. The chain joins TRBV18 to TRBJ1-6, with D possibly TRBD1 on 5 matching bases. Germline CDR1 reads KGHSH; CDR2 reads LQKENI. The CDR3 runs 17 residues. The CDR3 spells CASSPRDSSSYNSPLHF. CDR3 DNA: TGTGCCAGCTCCCCACGGGACTCGAGCTCCTATAATTCACCCCTCCACTTT.

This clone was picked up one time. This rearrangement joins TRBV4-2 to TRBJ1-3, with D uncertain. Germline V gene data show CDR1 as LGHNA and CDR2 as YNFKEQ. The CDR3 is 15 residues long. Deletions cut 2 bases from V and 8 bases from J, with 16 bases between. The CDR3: CASSQTKGGRDTIYF. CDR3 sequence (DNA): TGTGCCAGCAGCCAAACTAAAGGAGGGCGGGACACCATATATTTT.

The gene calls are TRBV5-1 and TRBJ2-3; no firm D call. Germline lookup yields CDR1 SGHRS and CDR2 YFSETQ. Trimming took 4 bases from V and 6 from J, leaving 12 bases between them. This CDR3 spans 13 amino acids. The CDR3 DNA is TGCGCCAGCAGCCTACCAACAGAGGATACGCAGTATTTT. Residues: CASSLPTEDTQYF. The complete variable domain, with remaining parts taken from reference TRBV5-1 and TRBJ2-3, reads KAGVTQTPRYLIKTRGQQVTLSCSPISGHRSVSWYQQTPGQGLQFLFEYFSETQRNKGNFPGRFSGRQFSNSRSEMNVSTLELGDSALYLCASSLPTEDTQYFGPGTRLTVL.

The DNA for the CDR3 is TGTGCCAGCAGTCCGACAGGGGATAGGTACAATGAGCAGTTCTTC. Its protein product is CASSPTGDRYNEQFF. This rearrangement joins TRBV6-6 to TRBJ2-1, with TRBD1 matching over 8 bases. V trimming: 5 bases; J trimming: 4 bases; junction bases outside the gene matches: 7. Germline V gene sequence: CDR1 MNHNY, CDR2 SVGAGI (reference sequence). The CDR3 covers 15 residues.

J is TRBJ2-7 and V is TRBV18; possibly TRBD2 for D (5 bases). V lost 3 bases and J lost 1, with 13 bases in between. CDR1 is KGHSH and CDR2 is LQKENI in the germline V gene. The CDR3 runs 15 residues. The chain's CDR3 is CASSPPATGSYEQYF. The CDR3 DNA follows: TGTGCCAGCTCACCCCCGGCGACGGGGTCCTACGAGCAGTACTTC.